This T cell receptor beta chain was sequenced for a study of early T cells in non-severe SARS-CoV-2 infection. Overall study: It was bulk RNA from unsorted whole blood that was sequenced, and the chains were unpaired. Study observations and caveats: There was a bias toward anti-spike CD8 responses in VDJdb matching, which missed private and CD4 specificities.

This clonotype was seen ten or more times. Its target is unknown. Deletions cut 3 bases from V and 5 bases from J, with 12 bases between. The CDR3 is 13 amino acids. Germline V gene lookup returns CDR1 SGHRS and CDR2 YFSETQ. Individual cDNA molecules were tagged with unique molecular identifiers. TCRdb analysed the 5' RACE reads with MiXCR anew, one entry per CDR3 protein. The sample consists of some 81,000 distinct CDR3 sequences, more than 9% of them appearing once. Sequencing was carried out using whole blood. The V gene is TRBV5-1, the J gene TRBJ2-7; tentative D call: TRBD2 (6 bases). This clonotype was sampled from an adult who was a healthcare worker with PCR-confirmed SARS-CoV-2 infection or an uninfected control (not recorded which). The CDR3 bases are TGCGCCAGCAGCTCAGGGACTGGGAACGAGCAGTACTTC. Protein: CASSSGTGNEQYF.